Below are 29 T cell receptor beta chains sequenced from a single sample in a study of long-term antiretroviral therapy in people with HIV (dated by TCRdb to between 2021 and 2024). Sequencing of the TRB variable region was done with the immunoSEQ hsTCRB v3.0 assay at survey level resolution. Not all clones reach the TCRdb copy of this immuneACCESS table, which keeps in-frame sequences only. Checked studies attribute under half of the gap to unresolved V genes and leave the rest unexplained. The sample data list roughly 18,000 clones, and approximately 89% of these were observed just once. The top ten hold over 10% of the sample. This specimen was unsorted PBMCs, taken 0.6 years after starting antiretroviral therapy. These TCRs come from a woman aged 40 to 49 with HIV.

The rearrangement links TRBV6-5 to TRBJ2-7, with 7 bases identical to TRBD1. This CDR3 contains 12 residues. V shed 5 bases and J 6 bases; nucleotides not matched to a gene: 4. Germline V gene data show CDR1 as MNHEY and CDR2 as SVGAGI. The CDR3 sequence is CASSRQGGEQYF. The CDR3 bases are TGTGCCAGCAGTCGACAGGGCGGCGAGCAGTACTTC.

The V and J genes are TRBV5-4 and TRBJ2-3; perhaps TRBD2 as D (6 bases). CDR3 length: 15 residues. V lost 3 bases to trimming and J lost 4 bases, with 15 bases between them. The V gene's germline CDR1 is SGHNT and CDR2 YYREEE (reference sequence). The CDR3 here is CASSSRGKLADTQYF. In DNA, the CDR3 is TGTGCCAGCAGCTCACGGGGGAAGCTAGCAGATACGCAGTATTTT.

The chain recombines TRBV5-1 with TRBJ2-5; 7 bases fit TRBD1. Germline V CDR1 and CDR2: SGHRS, YFSETQ. Losses at the gene ends were 4 bases for V and 0 bases for J; bases not matched to a gene: 3. This CDR3 contains 14 residues. For the CDR3, the DNA is TGCGCCAGCAGCCCCGGACAGGACCAAGAGACCCAGTACTTC. It encodes CASSPGQDQETQYF. The full variable domain, in which reference TRBV5-1 and TRBJ2-5 provide the parts outside the CDR3, is KAGVTQTPRYLIKTRGQQVTLSCSPISGHRSVSWYQQTPGQGLQFLFEYFSETQRNKGNFPGRFSGRQFSNSRSEMNVSTLELGDSALYLCASSPGQDQETQYFGPGTRLLVL.

J is TRBJ1-5 and V is TRBV7-2; TRBD1 matches at 9 bases. This CDR3 comprises 16 residues. From germline, CDR1 is SGHTA and CDR2 FQGNSA. V lost 3 bases to trimming and J lost 4 bases; unmatched junction nucleotides: 7. CDR3 residues: CASSLDGTGYNQPQHF. The CDR3 bases are TGTGCCAGCAGCTTGGACGGGACAGGGTATAATCAGCCCCAGCATTTT.

The V gene is TRBV4-3, the J gene TRBJ1-5, with 8 bases that match TRBD1. This CDR3 contains 17 residues. Germline V gives CDR1 LGHNA, CDR2 YSLEER. J was trimmed by 5 bases and V by 0 bases; bases with no gene match: 9. For the CDR3, the DNA is TGCGCCAGCAGCCAAGATAGTCCCAGGGGGCTGCATCAGCCCCAGCATTTT. It codes for CASSQDSPRGLHQPQHF.

This chain uses TRBV27 with TRBJ1-1; TRBD1 aligns across 8 bases. Germline values: CDR1 MNHEY, CDR2 SMNVEV (reference sequence). The V and J ends lost 3 bases and 4 bases, in that order; junction bases with no gene match: 22. The CDR3 has 20 residues. The CDR3: CASSLRDRRTGMASSTEAFF. The CDR3 bases are TGTGCCAGCAGTTTGCGGGACAGGCGGACGGGTATGGCATCGAGCACTGAAGCTTTCTTT.

The chain joins TRBV29-1 to TRBJ1-3, with 7 bases lining up with TRBD1. J gave up 8 bases and V 6 bases, and 10 bases lay outside the gene matches. The length of the CDR3 is 13 residues. Germline V gene data show CDR1 as SQVTM and CDR2 as ANQGSEA. The CDR3 loop reads CSVMTGSRDTIYF. CDR3 bases: TGCAGCGTCATGACAGGGAGCCGAGACACCATATATTTT. Full variable domain (outside the CDR3, taken from reference TRBV29-1 and TRBJ1-3): SAVISQKPSRDICQRGTSLTIQCQVDSQVTMMFWYRQQPGQSLTLIATANQGSEATYESGFVIDKFPISRPNLTFSTLTVSNMSPEDSSIYLCSVMTGSRDTIYFGEGSWLTVV.

This chain joins TRBV6-1 and TRBJ1-2, with D perhaps TRBD1 (5 bases). Trimming took 1 base from V and 4 from J, leaving 13 bases between them. In germline, CDR1 is MNHNS, CDR2 SASEGT. This CDR3 region has 15 residues. CDR3 loop: CASSEGRSGGYGYTF. CDR3 coding DNA: TGTGCCAGCAGTGAAGGAAGGTCGGGGGGCTATGGCTACACCTTC.

The genes are TRBV7-9 and TRBJ1-2; 10 bases match TRBD1. Looked up from germline, CDR1 is SEHNR and CDR2 is FQNEAQ (reference sequence). The V gene end was trimmed by 3 bases and the J gene end by 7 bases; junction bases not matched to a gene: 8. The length of the CDR3 is 15 residues. The CDR3 DNA is TGTGCCAGCAGCTTTAGACAGGGGGCGTACGGTGGCTACACCTTC. It translates to CASSFRQGAYGGYTF.

The rearrangement links TRBV18 to TRBJ2-1, with D unclear. Trimming took off 3 bases at V and 0 bases at J, with 9 bases between the two ends. The CDR3 is 15 residues long. Germline V gives CDR1 KGHSH, CDR2 LQKENI. CDR3 bases: TGTGCCAGCTCACCTACCGAGAGCTCCTACAATGAGCAGTTCTTC. The encoded protein is CASSPTESSYNEQFF.

V gene TRBV6-1 combines with J gene TRBJ2-1, with a weak D call TRBD2 (6 bases). V was pared by 4 bases and J by 1 base, with 14 bases between. The germline V gene has CDR1 MNHNS and CDR2 SASEGT. This CDR3 region has 16 residues. For the CDR3, the DNA is TGTGCCAGCAGTGGCCCCGGTAGCGGATCCTACAATGAGCAGTTCTTC. It translates to CASSGPGSGSYNEQFF.

This rearrangement joins TRBV6-1 to TRBJ1-2, with TRBD1 identical over 12 bases. Germline loops: CDR1 MNHNS, CDR2 SASEGT. V shed 5 bases and J 8 bases; nucleotides not matched to a gene: 9. This CDR3 is built from 15 residues. In DNA form, the CDR3 reads TGTGCCAGCAGTACCCGGGACAGGGGGCCAGAAGGCTACACCTTC. Its translation: CASSTRDRGPEGYTF.

This chain links TRBV7-8 with TRBJ1-5; possible D gene TRBD1, 6 bases. Trimming shortened V by 5 bases and J by 6 bases, and 11 bases separated the two germline ends. CDR1 and CDR2 from the germline V gene are SGHVS and FQNEAQ. The CDR3 covers 13 residues. The CDR3 DNA is TGTGCCAGCAGCGTACCAGGGGTTCAGCCCCAGCATTTT. Translated, it gives CASSVPGVQPQHF. The full variable domain, its missing parts supplied by reference TRBV7-8 and TRBJ1-5, is GAGVSQSPRYKVAKRGQDVALRCDPISGHVSLFWYQQALGQGPEFLTYFQNEAQLDKSGLPSDRFFAERPEGSVSTLKIQRTQQEDSAVYLCASSVPGVQPQHFGDGTRLSIL.

The chain joins TRBV4-3 to TRBJ2-2; 9 bases map to TRBD2. The CDR3 runs 15 residues. The V segment lost 2 bases and the J segment 6 bases; nucleotides outside the gene matches: 4. Germline loops: CDR1 LGHNA, CDR2 YSLEER. The CDR3 protein is CASSQYGGGAGELFF. The CDR3 coding sequence is TGCGCCAGCAGCCAATATGGCGGGGGGGCCGGGGAGCTGTTTTTT.

The chain employs TRBV19 and TRBJ1-1, with D perhaps matching TRBD1 (6 bases). This CDR3 is 16 amino acids long. Germline CDR1 and CDR2: LNHDA and SQIVND (reference sequence). Trimming left V 5 bases short and J 6 bases short, with 22 bases between. The CDR3 DNA reads TGTGCCAGTAGTCCCTCCGGGGGCAGGGTAGATTCTGAAGCTTTCTTT. Translation: CASSPSGGRVDSEAFF.

The chain combines TRBV20-1 with TRBJ1-4; D remains unclear. The ends were cut back, 6 bases at V and 14 bases at J, with 13 bases in the middle. The CDR3 runs 10 residues. CDR1 and CDR2 (germline): DFQATT, SNEGSKA (reference sequence). In nucleotides, the CDR3 is TGCAGTGCCCTCGGCCTGGGGCTGTTTTTT. Translated: CSALGLGLFF.

The CDR3 region has the DNA TGTGCCAGCAGTGAAGGGGGGGGATTCTATGGCTACACCTTC. This encodes CASSEGGGFYGYTF. The chain combines TRBV6-1 with TRBJ1-2; a possible D gene is TRBD1 (5 bases). The CDR3 length is 14 residues. Per germline, CDR1 MNHNS and CDR2 SASEGT. The V and J ends lost 1 base and 4 bases respectively, with 10 bases between them.

The chain carries TRBV5-8 and TRBJ2-1; 7 nucleotides line up with TRBD1. Losses at the gene ends were 6 bases for V and 4 bases for J; bases not matched to a gene: 7. Germline V gene lookup returns CDR1 SGHTS and CDR2 YDEGEE. The CDR3 covers 14 residues. As DNA, the CDR3 is TGTGCCAGCAACAAGGGACAGACGTACAATGAGCAGTTCTTC. Translating gives CASNKGQTYNEQFF.

V gene TRBV7-2 combines with J gene TRBJ1-4; 7 bases line up with TRBD1. Germline V gene sequence: CDR1 SGHTA, CDR2 FQGNSA. The ends lost 6 bases at V and 4 bases at J; junction bases unmatched: 11. This CDR3 is 16 amino acids long. The CDR3: CASRSTGTAFNEKLFF. CDR3 DNA: TGTGCCAGCAGATCCACCGGGACAGCGTTTAATGAAAAACTGTTTTTT.

The chain combines TRBV6-6 with TRBJ2-1; 10 bases are a match to TRBD1. CDR1 MNHNY and CDR2 SVGAGI come from the germline V gene (reference sequence). The CDR3 has 16 residues. V dropped 5 bases and J dropped 7; count of bases not matched to a gene: 11. The CDR3 region is CASSTRGDRGWNEQFF. CDR3 nucleotides: TGTGCCAGCAGTACCCGCGGGGACAGGGGCTGGAATGAGCAGTTCTTC.

J is TRBJ2-7 and V is TRBV30; D is uncertain. Germline assignment: CDR1 GTSNPN and CDR2 SVGIG (reference sequence). The CDR3 loop spans 11 amino acids. The germline V and J ends were trimmed by 2 bases and 4 bases, with 6 bases remaining between them. The CDR3 loop is CAWSTRYEQYF. The CDR3 DNA reads TGTGCCTGGAGTACCCGATACGAGCAGTACTTC.

J is TRBJ2-5 and V is TRBV5-6; 9 bases agree with TRBD2. J was trimmed by 2 bases and V by 3 bases; bases with no gene match: 11. Germline V gene data show CDR1 as SGHDT and CDR2 as YYEEEE. This CDR3 spans 17 amino acids. The CDR3: CASSSLRLAVGQETQYF. In DNA form, the CDR3 reads TGTGCCAGCAGCTCACTCCGACTAGCGGTAGGGCAAGAGACCCAGTACTTC.

The chain links TRBV18 to TRBJ2-5; TRBD2 aligns across 8 bases. This CDR3 spans 15 amino acids. The germline gives CDR1 KGHSH, CDR2 LQKENI. V lost 3 bases and J lost 4; bases outside the gene matches: 7. CDR3 coding DNA: TGTGCCAGCTCACCGACCGGGGGGGCCGGAGAGACCCAGTACTTC. Translating it yields CASSPTGGAGETQYF.

The CDR3 DNA sequence: TGTGCCAGCAGCCGAGAAAAACAGCCCCAGCATTTT. Translation: CASSREKQPQHF. This chain joins TRBV7-2 and TRBJ1-5; D call uncertain. CDR3 length equals 12 residues. Germline V CDR1 and CDR2: SGHTA, FQGNSA. Trimming removed 5 bases from V and 7 bases from J, with 9 bases in between.

The gene calls are TRBV23-1 and TRBJ2-3; 11 positions match TRBD1. TRBV23-1 is sorted into the ORF group, with uncertain function. The J segment lost 1 base and the V segment lost 2 bases, leaving 23 bases of the junction unmatched. CDR3 length equals 23 residues. The CDR3 protein is CASSQRTGGHPHGREKCTDTQYF. CDR3 sequence (DNA): TGCGCCAGCAGTCAACGGACAGGGGGCCACCCTCATGGAAGGGAGAAGTGCACAGATACGCAGTATTTT.

This sequence joins TRBV7-2 and TRBJ1-1; perhaps TRBD1 as D (5 bases). Deletions cut 6 bases from V and 3 bases from J, with 11 bases between. The CDR3 loop spans 13 amino acids. Germline CDR1 and CDR2: SGHTA and FQGNSA. CDR3 loop: CASSSTGYTEAFF. CDR3 coding DNA: TGTGCCAGCAGTTCCACAGGTTACACTGAAGCTTTCTTT.

The chain couples TRBV19 to TRBJ1-1; D uncertain. This CDR3 spans 14 amino acids. The V end was cut by 3 bases, the J end by 4 bases, with 12 bases between. Germline loops: CDR1 LNHDA, CDR2 SQIVND (reference sequence). The CDR3: CASSIGGGGTEAFF. The CDR3 DNA follows: TGTGCCAGTAGTATTGGAGGTGGTGGCACTGAAGCTTTCTTT.

V is TRBV7-2 and J is TRBJ2-3, with D possibly TRBD1 on 6 matching bases. Trimming cost V 4 bases and J 4 bases, with 9 bases left between them. Germline V CDR1 and CDR2: SGHTA, FQGNSA. The CDR3 is 13 amino acids. The CDR3 DNA is TGTGCCAGCAGCTCCAGACAGGCAGATACGCAGTATTTT. Protein sequence: CASSSRQADTQYF.

The V gene is TRBV6-6, the J gene TRBJ1-5; D might be TRBD1 (6 bases). The CDR3 totals 16 residues. The germline V and J ends were trimmed by 6 bases and 5 bases, with 20 bases remaining between them. Germline V gene lookup returns CDR1 MNHNY and CDR2 SVGAGI (reference sequence). The CDR3 nucleotides read TGTGCCAGCAGCTCCCACAAAAGGGGGGGTGATCAGCCCCAGCATTTT. Translated, it gives CASSSHKRGGDQPQHF.